One T cell receptor beta chain is described in this entry. As yet, its antigen is unknown. Generated by immunoSEQ multiplex PCR, the TCRdb table keeps only in-frame clones and is missing some. The top ten clones hold roughly 7.9% of a sample with around 64,000 clones, approximately 88% of them seen once. These data belong to a study of OX40 agonist ivuxolimab in advanced cancers. Germline CDR1 reads MDHEN; CDR2 reads SYDVKM. V lost 6 bases and J 4 bases, leaving 15 bases between the germline ends. The CDR3 contains 14 residues. General study results and limits: Nonresponders, in some cases, also had low normalized T-cell clonal expansion. The work left the antigen specificity of expanded peripheral T cells undetermined. Circulating CD4+ and CD8+ T cells showed clonal expansion by week 6 at 0.1 to 3.0 mg/kg.

The chain carries TRBV28 and TRBJ1-2; no clear D. Here the sequenced sample was CD4+ or CD8+ T cells sorted from blood, taken in a trial of the OX40 agonist ivuxolimab. This receptor was taken from an adult with an advanced solid tumor such as melanoma, head and neck, liver or kidney cancer. The CDR3 DNA reads TGTGCCAGCAGACCTCCGGGGAAAAGCTATGGCTACACCTTC. Translated: CASRPPGKSYGYTF.